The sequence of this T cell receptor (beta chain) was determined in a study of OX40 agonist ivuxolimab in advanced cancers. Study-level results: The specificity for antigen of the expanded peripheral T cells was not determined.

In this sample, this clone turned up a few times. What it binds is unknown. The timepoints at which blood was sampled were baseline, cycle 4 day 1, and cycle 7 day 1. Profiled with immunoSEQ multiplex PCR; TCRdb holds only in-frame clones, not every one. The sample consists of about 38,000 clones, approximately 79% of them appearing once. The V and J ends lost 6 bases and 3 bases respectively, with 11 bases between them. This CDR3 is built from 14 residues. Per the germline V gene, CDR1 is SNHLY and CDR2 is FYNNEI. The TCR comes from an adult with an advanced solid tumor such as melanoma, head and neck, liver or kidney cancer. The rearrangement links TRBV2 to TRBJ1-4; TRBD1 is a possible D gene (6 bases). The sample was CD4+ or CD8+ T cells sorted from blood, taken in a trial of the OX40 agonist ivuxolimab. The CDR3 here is CASRRTDSNEKLFF. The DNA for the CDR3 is TGTGCCAGCAGGAGGACAGATTCTAATGAAAAACTGTTTTTT.